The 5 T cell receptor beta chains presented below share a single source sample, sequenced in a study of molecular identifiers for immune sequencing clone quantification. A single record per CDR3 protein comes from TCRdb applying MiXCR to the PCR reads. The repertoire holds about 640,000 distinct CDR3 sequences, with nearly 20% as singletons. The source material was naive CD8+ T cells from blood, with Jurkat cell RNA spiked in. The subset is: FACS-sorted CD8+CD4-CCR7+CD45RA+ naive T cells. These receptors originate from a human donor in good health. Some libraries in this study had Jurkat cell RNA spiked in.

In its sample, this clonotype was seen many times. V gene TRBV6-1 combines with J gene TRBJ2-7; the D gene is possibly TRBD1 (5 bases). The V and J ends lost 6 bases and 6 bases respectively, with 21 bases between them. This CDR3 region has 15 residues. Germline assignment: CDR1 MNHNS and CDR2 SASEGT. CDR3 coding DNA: TGTGCCAGCAGCGATGGTCCCCGCAGGGTAGGCGAGCAGTACTTC. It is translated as CASSDGPRRVGEQYF.

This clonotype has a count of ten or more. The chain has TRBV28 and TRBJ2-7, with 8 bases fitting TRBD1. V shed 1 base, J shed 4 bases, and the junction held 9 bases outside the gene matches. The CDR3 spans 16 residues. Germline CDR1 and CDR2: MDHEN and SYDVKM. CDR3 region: CASSLLGQGAEYEQYF. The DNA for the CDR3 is TGTGCCAGCAGTTTATTAGGTCAGGGGGCCGAATACGAGCAGTACTTC.

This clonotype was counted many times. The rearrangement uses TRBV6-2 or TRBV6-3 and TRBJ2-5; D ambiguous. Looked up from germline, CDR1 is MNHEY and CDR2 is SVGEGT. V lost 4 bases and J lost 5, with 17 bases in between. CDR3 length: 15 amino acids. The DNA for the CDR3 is TGTGCCAGCAGTTCCCTGGTGTCAGGAGAGGAGACCCAGTACTTC. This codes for CASSSLVSGEETQYF.

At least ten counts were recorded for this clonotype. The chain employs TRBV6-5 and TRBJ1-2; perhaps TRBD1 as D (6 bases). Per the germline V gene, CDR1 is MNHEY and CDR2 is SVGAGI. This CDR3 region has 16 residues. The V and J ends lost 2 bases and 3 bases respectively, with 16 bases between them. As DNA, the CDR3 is TGTGCCAGCAGTTACACTCCCACAGGGTATGACTATGGCTACACCTTC. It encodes CASSYTPTGYDYGYTF.

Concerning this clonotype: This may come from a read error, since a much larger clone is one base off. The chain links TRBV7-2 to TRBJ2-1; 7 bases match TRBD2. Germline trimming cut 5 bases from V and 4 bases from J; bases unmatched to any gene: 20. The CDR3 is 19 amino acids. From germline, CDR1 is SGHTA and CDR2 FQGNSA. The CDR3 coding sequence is TGTGCCAGCAGCCACTTCGGGACCGCCGTGCGCGGGGGTTACAATGAGCAGTTCTTC. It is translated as CASSHFGTAVRGGYNEQFF.